This record covers a single TCR beta chain. Regarding time point: cycle 4 day 1 (C4D1), after 6 weeks of nivolumab. All patients experienced relapse after autologous stem cell transplantation, and brentuximab vedotin exposure was variable. This specimen belongs to a study of PD-1 blockade in classical Hodgkin lymphoma. The CDR3 is made up of 15 amino acids. V lost 1 base to trimming and J lost 4 bases, with 14 bases between them. Germline CDR1 is SGHTA and CDR2 is FQGNSA. Clones were read by immunoSEQ multiplex PCR, and TCRdb kept only the in-frame ones, dropping some. The sample contains about 110,000 clones, approximately 89% of which appear only once.

The sequence came from a human donor with classical Hodgkin lymphoma. The rearrangement uses TRBV7-2 and TRBJ2-7; D call uncertain. The specimen comprised peripheral blood mononuclear cells (PBMCs), sampled before the fourth cycle of nivolumab. The CDR3 region is CASSLGRVTVYEQYF. CDR3 nucleotides: TGTGCCAGCAGCTTAGGACGGGTCACGGTATACGAGCAGTACTTC.